Presented here are 30 T cell receptor beta chains from one specimen sequenced in a study of identical twins. TCRdb re-called the 5' RACE reads with MiXCR, one entry per CDR3 protein. Altogether 1.5 million to 2 million distinct CDR3 sequences are present, around 29% being singletons, with the ten largest covering around 0.3%. Input material: cord blood. The receptors were gathered from a newborn girl in good health.

The chain uses TRBV7-2 and TRBJ1-4; 8 bases line up with TRBD1. Germline V gene sequence: CDR1 SGHTA, CDR2 FQGNSA. The CDR3 covers 13 residues. The V gene end was trimmed by 4 bases and the J gene end by 10 bases; junction bases not matched to a gene: 5. CDR3 DNA: TGTGCCAGCAGCTCGCGGACAGGGCTAAAACTGTTTTTT. Protein: CASSSRTGLKLFF.

Here the CDR3 reads CSVEIDRGAFF. DNA of the CDR3: TGCAGCGTTGAGATCGACAGGGGGGCTTTCTTT. This sequence joins TRBV29-1 and TRBJ1-1, with TRBD1 matching over 9 bases. V trimming: 3 bases; J trimming: 11 bases; junction bases outside the gene matches: 4. The germline gives CDR1 SQVTM, CDR2 ANQGSEA. This CDR3 has 11 residues.

The chain recombines TRBV5-1 with TRBJ2-1; D uncertain. CDR1 is SGHRS and CDR2 is YFSETQ in the germline V gene. This CDR3 region has 12 residues. V lost 5 bases, J lost 6 bases, and 9 bases lay in between. This CDR3 reads CASSSGPNEQFF. CDR3 nucleotides: TGCGCCAGCAGTTCAGGCCCCAATGAGCAGTTCTTC.

The chain links TRBV11-3 to TRBJ2-3, with 7 positions matching TRBD2. The germline CDR1 and CDR2 sequences are SGHNT and YENEEA. The length of the CDR3 is 17 residues. J lost 0 bases, V lost 7 bases, and 13 bases had no gene match. The CDR3 sequence is CASNRGEGPPSTDTQYF. CDR3 nucleotides: TGTGCCAGCAATCGGGGGGAGGGCCCCCCTAGCACAGATACGCAGTATTTT. Full variable domain (outside the CDR3, taken from reference TRBV11-3 and TRBJ2-3): EAGVVQSPRYKIIEKKQPVAFWCNPISGHNTLYWYLQNLGQGPELLIRYENEEAVDDSQLPKDRFSAERLKGVDSTLKIQPAELGDSAVYLCASNRGEGPPSTDTQYFGPGTRLTVL.

This clonotype was counted at least ten times. V usage is TRBV4-2 and J usage is TRBJ2-1, with 8 bases lining up with TRBD2. Per the germline V gene, CDR1 is LGHNA and CDR2 is YNFKEQ. V dropped 1 base and J dropped 2; count of bases not matched to a gene: 4. The CDR3 runs 16 residues. DNA of the CDR3: TGTGCCAGCAGCCAAGGGGCGGGGGGAACCTACAATGAGCAGTTCTTC. Protein: CASSQGAGGTYNEQFF.

In this sample, this clonotype turned up once. This rearrangement joins TRBV25-1 to TRBJ1-5; 8 nucleotides line up with TRBD1. Germline lookup yields CDR1 MGHDK and CDR2 SYGVNS. V was clipped by 1 base and J by 1 base; unmatched bases: 0. This CDR3 has 15 residues. CDR3 region: CASSEWTGSNQPQHF. DNA of the CDR3: TGTGCCAGCAGTGAATGGACAGGGAGCAATCAGCCCCAGCATTTT. Full variable domain (outside the CDR3, taken from reference TRBV25-1 and TRBJ1-5): EADIYQTPRYLVIGTGKKITLECSQTMGHDKMYWYQQDPGMELHLIHYSYGVNSTEKGDLSSESTVSRIRTEHFPLTLESARPSHTSQYLCASSEWTGSNQPQHFGDGTRLSIL.

With respect to this clonotype: A read error may be the cause here, since a much bigger clone is one base away. The J gene is TRBJ2-7, the V gene TRBV12-3 or TRBV12-4; 7 bases are a match to TRBD2. The CDR3 spans 13 residues. CDR3 coding DNA: TGTGCCAGCATCGGGGGGAGCTCCTACGAGCGGTACTTC. Translated, it gives CASIGGSSYERYF.

This chain uses TRBV4-2 with TRBJ2-6; 13 bases match TRBD2. Losses at the gene ends were 1 base for V and 0 bases for J; bases not matched to a gene: 6. This CDR3 spans 20 amino acids. Germline-derived CDR1 and CDR2 are LGHNA and YNFKEQ. CDR3 nucleotides: TGTGCCAGCAGCCAAGTAATGGGACTAGCGGGACCCTCTGGGGCCAACGTCCTGACTTTC. Encoded protein: CASSQVMGLAGPSGANVLTF.

This clonotype has just a few counts. J is TRBJ2-4 and V is TRBV6-1; 9 bases are shared with TRBD1. This CDR3 spans 14 amino acids. Unmatched junction bases numbered 4, after V lost 5 bases and J lost 5 bases. Germline CDR1 reads MNHNS; CDR2 reads SASEGT. The CDR3 DNA follows: TGTGCCAGCAGTACAGGGGGCGCGCAAAACATTCAGTACTTC. Encoded protein: CASSTGGAQNIQYF.

This chain joins TRBV9 and TRBJ1-2; D not certain. The CDR3 runs 14 residues. The ends were cut back, 0 bases at V and 4 bases at J, with 10 bases in the middle. Germline CDR1 and CDR2: SGDLS and YYNGEE. The CDR3 is CASSVAEGVYGYTF. The DNA for the CDR3 is TGTGCCAGCAGCGTAGCGGAAGGCGTCTATGGCTACACCTTC.

This clonotype was recorded many times. This chain connects TRBV12-3 or TRBV12-4 to TRBJ2-4; 10 nucleotides align to TRBD2. The CDR3 runs 13 residues. V lost 2 bases and J lost 8; bases outside the gene matches: 0. CDR3 sequence (DNA): TGTGCCAGCAGTTTACTAGCGGGGGACATTCAGTACTTC. Residues: CASSLLAGDIQYF.

This clonotype showed up just once. One end of the junction fails to match germline, which may point to a read error. The rearrangement links TRBV10-3 to TRBJ2-7; the D gene is possibly TRBD2 (7 bases). CDR3 length: 14 residues. From germline, CDR1 is ENHRY and CDR2 SYGVKD. The CDR3 is CAVSETGTTYEQYF. The CDR3 DNA sequence: TGTGCCGTCAGTGAAACAGGGACTACCTACGAGCAGTACTTC.

This clonotype occurred many times. The J gene is TRBJ1-2, the V gene TRBV5-1; D is uncertain. Deletions cut 0 bases from V and 4 bases from J, with 16 bases between. This CDR3 has 16 residues. Germline V gives CDR1 SGHRS, CDR2 YFSETQ. This CDR3 reads CASSLALGTVSYGYTF. The CDR3 DNA follows: TGCGCCAGCAGCTTGGCCTTGGGTACAGTTTCCTATGGCTACACCTTC.

The sample holds a few counts of this clonotype. The J gene is TRBJ2-4, the V gene TRBV13; 9 bases align to TRBD2. Looked up from germline, CDR1 is PRHDT and CDR2 is FYEKMQ (reference sequence). This CDR3 has 12 residues. Losses at the gene ends were 6 bases for V and 15 bases for J; bases not matched to a gene: 9. CDR3 coding DNA: TGTGCCAGCAGGCGCCTAGCGGGATTGTTGTACTTC. Its translation is CASRRLAGLLYF.

The chain carries TRBV20-1 and TRBJ2-1, with D possibly matching TRBD2 (7 bases). Trimming shortened V by 7 bases and J by 4 bases, and 17 bases separated the two germline ends. Germline CDR1 DFQATT, CDR2 SNEGSKA (reference sequence). The CDR3 covers 14 residues. The CDR3: CSGGGGGAYNEQFF. The DNA of the CDR3 is TGCAGTGGCGGGGGCGGGGGAGCTTACAATGAGCAGTTCTTC.

This chain joins TRBV7-2 and TRBJ1-5; unclear D gene. The ends were cut back, 5 bases at V and 3 bases at J, with 14 bases in the middle. Germline loops: CDR1 SGHTA, CDR2 FQGNSA. The CDR3 length is 15 residues. In DNA, the CDR3 is TGTGCCAGCAGCCACGAAGTGGGTTTCAATCAGCCCCAGCATTTT. Its translation is CASSHEVGFNQPQHF.

This sequence joins TRBV20-1 and TRBJ2-5; the match to TRBD2 covers 12 bases. Germline values: CDR1 DFQATT, CDR2 SNEGSKA (reference sequence). After removal of 1 base from V and 4 bases from J, the junction contained 4 bases not matched to a gene. The CDR3 has 15 residues. CDR3 in amino acids: CSARVMGLAGETQYF. In DNA form, the CDR3 reads TGCAGTGCTAGAGTTATGGGACTAGCGGGAGAGACCCAGTACTTC.

The J gene is TRBJ2-7, the V gene TRBV28, with D unresolved. CDR3 size: 14 residues. The ends were cut back, 1 base at V and 3 bases at J, with 10 bases in the middle. Germline V lookup: CDR1 MDHEN, CDR2 SYDVKM. The CDR3 sequence: CASSLFRINYEQYF. As DNA, the CDR3 is TGTGCCAGCAGTTTATTCCGGATTAACTACGAGCAGTACTTC. Full variable domain (remainder filled in from reference TRBV28 and TRBJ2-7): DVKVTQSSRYLVKRTGEKVFLECVQDMDHENMFWYRQDPGLGLRLIYFSYDVKMKEKGDIPEGYSVSREKKERFSLILESASTNQTSMYLCASSLFRINYEQYFGPGTRLTVT.

This clonotype was seen only a few times. The chain couples TRBV6-1 to TRBJ2-5, with D perhaps TRBD2 (6 bases). Trimming stripped 0 bases from V and 1 base from J, with 12 bases between. The CDR3 sequence is 16 residues long. Germline V CDR1 and CDR2: MNHNS, SASEGT. Written as DNA, the CDR3 is TGTGCCAGCAGTGAAGCGGGGGGTCAAATCCAAGAGACCCAGTACTTC. This codes for CASSEAGGQIQETQYF.

This clonotype was counted only a few times. This sequence joins TRBV6-5 and TRBJ1-1, with no clear D. This CDR3 has 13 residues. The germline V gene has CDR1 MNHEY and CDR2 SVGAGI. V was shortened by 6 bases and J by 1 base, with 9 bases between the two germline ends. The CDR3 coding sequence is TGTGCCAGCAGGCGGGGTTGGAACACTGAAGCTTTCTTT. It is translated as CASRRGWNTEAFF.

The CDR3 is CASRRSGRSSEQYF. In DNA, the CDR3 is TGTGCCAGCAGGCGTAGCGGGAGGTCATCCGAGCAGTACTTC. The rearrangement uses TRBV28 and TRBJ2-7, with TRBD2 identical over 10 bases. CDR3 length: 14 amino acids. The germline V gene encodes CDR1 MDHEN and CDR2 SYDVKM. J lost 6 bases, V lost 6 bases, and 8 bases had no gene match. The full variable domain, in which reference TRBV28 and TRBJ2-7 provide the parts outside the CDR3, is DVKVTQSSRYLVKRTGEKVFLECVQDMDHENMFWYRQDPGLGLRLIYFSYDVKMKEKGDIPEGYSVSREKKERFSLILESASTNQTSMYLCASRRSGRSSEQYFGPGTRLTVT.

This chain connects TRBV5-1 to TRBJ2-1, with TRBD2 matching 10 bases. Germline loops: CDR1 SGHRS, CDR2 YFSETQ. Trimming removed 3 bases from V and 4 bases from J; junction bases left unmatched: 13. The CDR3 is 18 residues long. The CDR3, as DNA: TGCGCCAGCAGCTGGGGGTCTAGCGGGAGCATCCTATACAATGAGCAGTTCTTC. Its protein product is CASSWGSSGSILYNEQFF.

This clonotype was observed a few times. J is TRBJ2-4 and V is TRBV2; either TRBD1 or TRBD2 may fit D (5 bases each). V lost 6 bases, J lost 13 bases, and 19 bases lay in between. The germline V gene encodes CDR1 SNHLY and CDR2 FYNNEI. CDR3 length: 13 amino acids. Written as DNA, the CDR3 is TGTGCCAGCAGACGGGACCTAGGAGATTGGCAGTACTTC. Protein: CASRRDLGDWQYF.

This clonotype was detected only a few times. CDR3 residues: CSARDPPSNQPQHF. As DNA, the CDR3 is TGCAGTGCTAGAGATCCCCCCAGCAATCAGCCCCAGCATTTT. The chain links TRBV20-1 to TRBJ1-5; D uncertain. Between the trimmed V and J ends, which lost 0 bases and 1 base, there was a span of 7 bases. This CDR3 comprises 14 residues. Germline V gene sequence: CDR1 DFQATT, CDR2 SNEGSKA (reference sequence).

This sequence joins TRBV20-1 and TRBJ1-2, with D unclear. Trimming removed 5 bases at V and 5 bases at J, with 9 bases between. CDR3 length: 11 amino acids. Germline lookup yields CDR1 DFQATT and CDR2 SNEGSKA (reference sequence). The CDR3 region has the DNA TGCAGTGCTGCCAGAGAGTATGGCTACACCTTC. As protein: CSAAREYGYTF.

This clonotype turned up a few times. V gene TRBV27 combines with J gene TRBJ1-5; D is possibly TRBD1 (5 bases). The CDR3 totals 14 residues. CDR1 is MNHEY and CDR2 is SMNVEV in the germline V gene (reference sequence). Trimming pared 3 bases from V and 7 bases from J, leaving 13 bases between. CDR3 amino acids: CASSLPMTEQPQHF. The DNA of the CDR3 is TGTGCCAGCAGTTTGCCCATGACAGAGCAGCCCCAGCATTTT.

The chain recombines TRBV12-3 or TRBV12-4 with TRBJ2-5, with TRBD1 as a possible D gene (5 bases). V was cut by 0 bases and J by 13 bases, with 24 bases left in between. The CDR3 sequence is 16 residues long. The DNA of the CDR3 is TGTGCCAGCAGTTTAGCGCATTGGGGCCTCTCCTACGAGCGGTACTTC. It translates to CASSLAHWGLSYERYF.

The chain employs TRBV5-1 and TRBJ2-1, with a weak D call TRBD1 (6 bases). Gene TRBJ2-7 matches the end of the DNA better, so the J call may be wrong. The CDR3 totals 15 residues. Germline CDR1 and CDR2: SGHRS and YFSETQ. CDR3 protein: CASSLTGFRYNEQYF. Here the CDR3 DNA reads TGCGCCAGCAGCTTAACAGGGTTTCGCTACAATGAGCAGTACTTC.

This clonotype turned up a few times. V usage is TRBV5-1 and J usage is TRBJ2-7; tentatively, D is TRBD2 (6 bases). CDR1 SGHRS and CDR2 YFSETQ come from the germline V gene. V was clipped by 0 bases and J by 2 bases, with 12 bases between them. The length of the CDR3 is 15 residues. Written as DNA, the CDR3 is TGCGCCAGCAGCTTGGGACTAGGCCTCACCTACGAGCAGTACTTC. Encoded protein: CASSLGLGLTYEQYF.

The chain links TRBV6-2 or TRBV6-3 to TRBJ2-1; TRBD2 matches 9 bases. CDR1 is MNHEY, CDR2 SVGEGT, per germline. This CDR3 is built from 15 residues. Trimming took 5 bases from V and 6 from J; bases not matched to a gene: 8. CDR3 nucleotide sequence: TGTGCCAGCAGTAAACCGGGACTAGCTCGCAATGAGCAGTTCTTC. This codes for CASSKPGLARNEQFF.